This T cell receptor (beta chain) was observed in a study of CD8 T cells in ankylosing spondylitis. Regarding the study as a whole: Certain motif variants had earlier appeared in reactive arthritis synovial fluid and blood. Disease-linked clones were reportedly significantly enriched in matched ankylosing spondylitis synovial fluid. A TCR beta motif of 7 or 8 highly homologous variants appeared characteristic of ankylosing spondylitis blood.

The germline gives CDR1 SQVTM, CDR2 ANQGSEA. Deletions cut 4 bases from V and 7 bases from J, with 13 bases between. The CDR3 is 13 amino acids. From the 5' RACE reads, TCRdb called clonotypes with MiXCR, one entry per CDR3 protein. The sample shows roughly 190,000 distinct CDR3 sequences, 9.5% to 15% of them seen only once. Only a few counts were recorded for this clonotype. Its target is not known. This chain links TRBV29-1 with TRBJ2-2; the D gene is possibly TRBD2 (6 bases). The source material was blood, either unsorted or a sorted T cell fraction (not recorded which). This TCR was recovered from a male donor with ankylosing spondylitis or in good health (not recorded which). The CDR3 DNA sequence: TGCAGCGTTGGGAAAGGGGAGGTCGGGGAGCTGTTTTTT. It yields the protein CSVGKGEVGELFF.